This T cell receptor (beta chain) comes out of a study of cytomegalovirus exposure and HLA in healthy donors. CDR1 LNHDA and CDR2 SQIVND come from the germline V gene (reference sequence). The J segment lost 0 bases and the V segment lost 7 bases, leaving 9 bases of the junction unmatched. The CDR3 runs 17 residues. The PCR ran on 60 Vbeta and 13 Jbeta primers. TCRdb keeps only in-frame clones here, not all; method: immunoSEQ multiplex PCR. This table holds 150,000 to 200,000 clones, approximately 62% found once. The specimen sequenced was PBMCs. V is TRBV19 and J is TRBJ1-5; 10 nucleotides align to TRBD1. This clonotype was obtained from a man aged 45-65 years in good health and CMV-seronegative. The CDR3: CASTPGQGEYSNQPQHF. CDR3 nucleotide sequence: TGTGCCAGTACCCCTGGACAGGGGGAATATAGCAATCAGCCCCAGCATTTT.